The entry below describes one T cell receptor (beta chain). Its antigen is still unknown. V trimming: 3 bases; J trimming: 0 bases; junction bases outside the gene matches: 18. CDR1 is SGHKS, CDR2 YYEKEE, per germline (reference sequence). The CDR3 contains 20 residues. Stated treatment: 19 received Ad26.COV2.S at low or high dose, single or two shots; 5 received placebo; per-sample allocation not given. It was on day 63 after the first vaccine or placebo injection that samples were taken. Boston supplied an adult donor aged 18-55 years. This specimen belongs to a study of Ad26.COV2.S vaccination and SARS-CoV-2 variants. Study-wide background: Ad26.COV2.S was injected intramuscularly once or twice, 56 days apart. Findings and caveats of the study: Recipients of either vaccine or placebo displayed similar breadth of non-spike TCRs. Reportedly, after vaccination the spike-specific CD8+ and CD4+ T cell responses displayed substantial breadth.

The protocol was immunoSEQ multiplex PCR, while the TCRdb copy is restricted to in-frame clones and leaves out a portion. This table has approximately 300,000 clones, around 84% appearing once. This rearrangement joins TRBV5-5 to TRBJ1-5; 7 bases align to TRBD1. The specimen comprised peripheral blood, sampled in a trial of Ad26.COV2.S vaccine versus placebo. The clonotype originates from a person between 18 and 59 years old who received the Ad26.COV2.S COVID-19 vaccine or a placebo. The CDR3 nucleotides read TGTGCCAGCAGCTCTAGACTCCCCCAGACAGGGAGGGGTAGCAATCAGCCCCAGCATTTT. It is translated as CASSSRLPQTGRGSNQPQHF.